The 28 T cell receptor beta chains listed next were all sequenced from one sample in a study of T cells in Graves' hyperthyroidism and ophthalmopathy (dated by TCRdb to the late 2010s). The library was obtained by multiplex PCR. Sequencing instrument: Illumina HiSeq 2000. The TCR beta CDR3 regions were amplified from the RNA transcripts. For the first round of RT-PCR on the TCR CDR3, the HTBI primer set was used together with the Qiagen OneStep RT-PCR kit. Using fastp at Q25 and MiXCR, TCRdb reprocessed the public reads and kept productive beta chains. Rows are unified per CDR3 protein, each entry keeping the most common DNA and genes. The sample table shows around 570,000 distinct CDR3 sequences, and just under 20% are seen once. About 50% of the sample lies in the top ten. The specimen sequenced was blood. The source of these receptors is a man aged 40-50 years with Graves' ophthalmopathy.

The sample holds a few counts of this clonotype. The chain links TRBV11-2 to TRBJ1-1, with D unresolved. Trimming removed 5 bases at V and 1 base at J, with 8 bases between. This CDR3 has 13 residues. Germline V gives CDR1 SGHAT, CDR2 FQNNGV. CDR3 DNA sequence: TGTGCCAGCAGCCCCGAAAGGAACACTGAAGCTTTCTTT. Residues: CASSPERNTEAFF.

CDR3 bases: TGTGCCAGCGCGCAGAGGGCCGATCCCTACTACGAGCAGTACTTC. It codes for CASAQRADPYYEQYF. The chain carries TRBV6-1 and TRBJ2-7; D possibly corresponds to TRBD2 (5 bases). V was pared by 8 bases and J by 3 bases, with 20 bases between. CDR3 length: 15 residues. Germline V gives CDR1 MNHNS, CDR2 SASEGT.

The sample holds a few counts of this clonotype. This chain uses TRBV20-1 with TRBJ2-7, with D maybe TRBD2 (6 bases). Germline V gives CDR1 DFQATT, CDR2 SNEGSKA (reference sequence). The CDR3 runs to 12 residues. The ends were cut back, 6 bases at V and 0 bases at J, with 9 bases in the middle. The DNA for the CDR3 is TGCAGTGCCCTGGAGGGCTCCTACGAGCAGTACTTC. It translates to CSALEGSYEQYF.

Many counts were recorded for this clonotype. V usage is TRBV28 and J usage is TRBJ2-3; possible D gene TRBD2, 6 bases. The germline CDR1 and CDR2 sequences are MDHEN and SYDVKM. The length of the CDR3 is 15 residues. Trimming removed 2 bases at V and 4 bases at J, with 13 bases between. The CDR3 here is CASSLRVGSADTQYF. CDR3 in DNA: TGTGCCAGCAGTTTACGCGTCGGGAGCGCAGATACGCAGTATTTT.

This clonotype was detected only a few times. The chain employs TRBV19 and TRBJ2-1, with D unresolved. V dropped 5 bases and J dropped 7 bases, with 18 bases sitting between them. The germline CDR1 and CDR2 sequences are LNHDA and SQIVND (reference sequence). The CDR3 runs 15 residues. The CDR3 DNA is TGTGCCAGTAGTGAATGGAGTACTGGTTTAAATGAGCAGTTCTTC. Translated: CASSEWSTGLNEQFF.

The chain joins TRBV20-1 to TRBJ2-7; 7 bases are shared with TRBD2. V trimming: 5 bases; J trimming: 6 bases; junction bases outside the gene matches: 7. The CDR3 runs to 12 residues. Germline CDR1 is DFQATT and CDR2 is SNEGSKA (reference sequence). DNA of the CDR3: TGCAGTGCTCCCTCGGGAGGCACCGAGCAGTACTTC. Amino acid sequence: CSAPSGGTEQYF.

The chain uses TRBV15 and TRBJ2-7; TRBD1 aligns across 9 bases. The CDR3 covers 16 residues. CDR1 LNHNV and CDR2 YYDKDF come from the germline V gene (reference sequence). V trimming: 1 base; J trimming: 5 bases; junction bases outside the gene matches: 9. The CDR3 loop reads CATSRGWGQGPDEQYF. The CDR3 nucleotides read TGTGCCACCAGCAGAGGATGGGGACAGGGTCCCGACGAGCAGTACTTC. Drawing the rest from reference TRBV15 and TRBJ2-7, the complete variable domain is DAMVIQNPRYQVTQFGKPVTLSCSQTLNHNVMYWYQQKSSQAPKLLFHYYDKDFNNEADTPDNFQSRRPNTSFCFLDIRSPGLGDTAMYLCATSRGWGQGPDEQYFGPGTRLTVT.

As concerns this clonotype: One junction end does not reproduce the germline sequence, and a read error may be involved. V usage is TRBV5-5 and J usage is TRBJ2-5; D call uncertain. Germline lookup yields CDR1 SGHKS and CDR2 YYEKEE (reference sequence). The CDR3 covers 12 residues. For the CDR3, the DNA is TGCGCCAGCAGCCAAGAGTGGGGTCCCCAGTACTTC. Its protein is CASSQEWGPQYF.

The chain couples TRBV30 to TRBJ1-3, with D unresolved. The CDR3 runs 15 residues. The V gene lost 1 base and the J gene lost 4 bases, with 14 bases spanning the gap. In germline, CDR1 is GTSNPN, CDR2 SVGIG (reference sequence). The CDR3 loop is CAWSGTGLSGNTIYF. The DNA of the CDR3 is TGTGCCTGGAGTGGGACGGGTCTCTCCGGAAACACCATATATTTT.

The sample holds a few counts of this clonotype. The V and J genes are TRBV3-1 and TRBJ2-2; D unclear. CDR1 is LGHDT and CDR2 is YNNKEL in the germline V gene (reference sequence). CDR3 length: 15 amino acids. V gave up 1 base and J gave up 1 base, with 7 bases separating them. The CDR3 nucleotides are TGTGCCAGCAGCCAAGGCCGAGTGAACACCGGGGAGCTGTTTTTT. It encodes CASSQGRVNTGELFF.

The chain joins TRBV18 to TRBJ2-3; D unclear. In germline, CDR1 is KGHSH, CDR2 LQKENI. This CDR3 spans 19 amino acids. Trimming removed 1 base from V and 2 bases from J, with 22 bases in between. The CDR3 reads CASSPQPHEDDGFTDTQYF. The CDR3 region has the DNA TGTGCCAGCTCACCACAGCCCCACGAGGACGACGGATTCACAGATACGCAGTATTTT.

The genes are TRBV19 and TRBJ2-1; TRBD2 might be the D (6 bases). V was cut by 7 bases and J by 0 bases, with 10 bases left in between. This CDR3 comprises 14 residues. The germline gives CDR1 LNHDA, CDR2 SQIVND (reference sequence). This CDR3 is CASIGGSSYNEQFF. CDR3 in DNA: TGTGCCAGTATCGGAGGGAGCTCCTACAATGAGCAGTTCTTC. The full variable domain, with the rest looked up from reference TRBV19 and TRBJ2-1, is DGGITQSPKYLFRKEGQNVTLSCEQNLNHDAMYWYRQDPGQGLRLIYYSQIVNDFQKGDIAEGYSVSREKKESFPLTVTSAQKNPTAFYLCASIGGSSYNEQFFGPGTRLTVL.

This clonotype was observed a few times. The CDR3 DNA reads TGCAGTGCTAGGACCAGGACTAGCGGGACCCCTGGGTACAATGAGCAGTTCTTC. This translates into CSARTRTSGTPGYNEQFF. This sequence joins TRBV20-1 and TRBJ2-1; 12 nucleotides agree with TRBD2. In germline, CDR1 is DFQATT, CDR2 SNEGSKA (reference sequence). The ends lost 3 bases at V and 4 bases at J; junction bases unmatched: 13. The CDR3 is 18 amino acids.

This clonotype occurred a few times. This sequence joins TRBV6-5 and TRBJ1-6, with D possibly TRBD1 on 5 matching bases. The CDR3 is 15 residues long. CDR1 and CDR2 from the germline V gene are MNHEY and SVGAGI. Between the trimmed V and J ends, which lost 2 bases and 14 bases, there was a span of 19 bases. The CDR3 sequence: CASSYRVGTDLTLHF. CDR3 nucleotide sequence: TGTGCCAGCAGTTACAGGGTGGGGACGGATCTCACCCTCCACTTT.

Remarks on this clonotype: This may arise from a read error, as a much more abundant clone is one base away. The rearrangement uses TRBV7-8 and TRBJ1-2; maybe TRBD1 (5 bases). CDR1 and CDR2 from the germline V gene are SGHVS and FQNEAQ. CDR3 length: 14 amino acids. CDR3 sequence (DNA): TGTGCCAGCAGCCAGCGACGGGGGAACTATAGCTACACCTTC. Its translation is CASSQRRGNYSYTF.

V usage is TRBV6-1 and J usage is TRBJ2-7; D is possibly TRBD1 or TRBD2 (5 bases each). The CDR3 sequence is 14 residues long. Per germline, CDR1 MNHNS and CDR2 SASEGT. Trimming pared 6 bases from V and 2 bases from J, leaving 14 bases between. In DNA form, the CDR3 reads TGTGCCAGCAGGGGGCGAGGGGCTACCTACGAGCAGTACTTC. Protein product: CASRGRGATYEQYF.

This clonotype was counted between two and nine times. This rearrangement joins TRBV12-3 or TRBV12-4 to TRBJ1-5; 8 bases align to TRBD1. There are 15 residues in the CDR3. V trimming: 6 bases; J trimming: 2 bases; junction bases outside the gene matches: 6. The DNA for the CDR3 is TGTGCCAGCAGCCAGACAGGGGCCGGCAATCAGCCCCAGCATTTT. Protein: CASSQTGAGNQPQHF.

This clonotype was seen just once. With a much larger clone just one base away, this may be a read error. The rearrangement joins TRBV7-9 to TRBJ2-1; D not resolved. Matching the DNA end better, TRBJ2-7 makes the J call doubtful. The CDR3 is 15 residues long. CDR1 and CDR2 from the germline V gene are SEHNR and FQNEAQ (reference sequence). The CDR3 sequence is CASSSMALSVNEQYF. The CDR3 DNA follows: TGTGCCAGCAGCTCAATGGCCTTATCAGTCAATGAGCAGTACTTC.

This clonotype was counted between two and nine times. The V gene is TRBV11-3, the J gene TRBJ2-6; 8 bases fit TRBD1. The germline gives CDR1 SGHNT, CDR2 YENEEA. CDR3 length equals 17 residues. V was clipped by 5 bases and J by 0 bases; unmatched bases: 6. As DNA, the CDR3 is TGTGCCAGCAGCCCAGGACAGGGTAACTCTGGGGCCAACGTCCTGACTTTC. It specifies CASSPGQGNSGANVLTF.

This clonotype was counted at least ten times. V is TRBV12-3 or TRBV12-4 and J is TRBJ1-2, with unresolved D. The CDR3 contains 15 residues. Trimming cost V 3 bases and J 8 bases, with 19 bases left between them. The CDR3 region is CASSFFGRPGKGYTF. The CDR3 DNA reads TGTGCCAGCAGTTTTTTTGGCCGACCGGGGAAGGGCTACACCTTC.

In this sample, this clonotype turned up many times. This rearrangement joins TRBV6-1 to TRBJ1-6; 10 bases map to TRBD1. Trimming removed 5 bases from V and 9 bases from J; junction bases left unmatched: 16. There are 18 residues in the CDR3. CDR1 and CDR2 (germline): MNHNS, SASEGT. The chain's CDR3 is CASSQYHRTGGLGSPLHF. CDR3 DNA: TGTGCCAGCAGTCAGTACCACCGGACAGGGGGATTGGGTTCACCCCTCCACTTT.

The chain employs TRBV4-2 and TRBJ2-5; 9 bases fit TRBD1. The trim removed 3 bases at V and 4 bases at J, leaving 6 bases unmatched. The CDR3 is made up of 15 amino acids. Germline V gene data show CDR1 as LGHNA and CDR2 as YNFKEQ. The DNA of the CDR3 is TGTGCCAGCAGCCACGGGACAGGGTTGCGAGAGACCCAGTACTTC. Residues: CASSHGTGLRETQYF.

The chain recombines TRBV6-1 with TRBJ1-3; D gene uncertain. Germline CDR1 and CDR2: MNHNS and SASEGT. CDR3 size: 16 residues. V lost 6 bases to trimming and J lost 0 bases, with 15 bases between them. DNA of the CDR3: TGTGCCAGCAGGGCCCAGGCGATCCTCTCTGGAAACACCATATATTTT. It is translated as CASRAQAILSGNTIYF.

This clonotype turned up a few times. The chain couples TRBV7-2 to TRBJ2-3; 10 positions match TRBD2. This CDR3 contains 20 residues. Losses at the gene ends were 2 bases for V and 2 bases for J; bases not matched to a gene: 16. From germline, CDR1 is SGHTA and CDR2 FQGNSA. Written as DNA, the CDR3 is TGTGCCAGCAGCTTAATCTCTTTAGGGGCTAGCGGGGGTAACACAGATACGCAGTATTTT. Translated: CASSLISLGASGGNTDTQYF.

The chain recombines TRBV12-3 or TRBV12-4 with TRBJ2-7, with TRBD1 matching 7 bases. V was clipped by 4 bases and J by 2 bases; unmatched bases: 5. This CDR3 is 14 amino acids long. The DNA for the CDR3 is TGTGCCAGCAGTTCCGGGACAGTCCCCTACGAGCAGTACTTC. Its translation is CASSSGTVPYEQYF.

The sample holds many counts of this clonotype. The chain employs TRBV28 and TRBJ2-3; D could derive from TRBD1 or TRBD2 (6 bases each). This CDR3 is built from 16 residues. Germline CDR1 and CDR2: MDHEN and SYDVKM. The V end was cut by 7 bases, the J end by 0 bases, with 17 bases between. CDR3 residues: CASIGGAPPSTDTQYF. The CDR3 DNA follows: TGTGCCAGCATCGGGGGCGCGCCGCCTAGCACAGATACGCAGTATTTT.

In nucleotides, the CDR3 is TGCGCCAGCAGCTTCCAGGGGACCTTTACAGATACGCAGTATTTT. Translated, it gives CASSFQGTFTDTQYF. This rearrangement joins TRBV5-1 to TRBJ2-3; D might be TRBD1 (6 bases). Trimming pared 2 bases from V and 3 bases from J, leaving 13 bases between. The CDR3 consists of 15 residues. The V gene's germline CDR1 is SGHRS and CDR2 YFSETQ. Variable domain in full (rest from reference TRBV5-1 and TRBJ2-3): KAGVTQTPRYLIKTRGQQVTLSCSPISGHRSVSWYQQTPGQGLQFLFEYFSETQRNKGNFPGRFSGRQFSNSRSEMNVSTLELGDSALYLCASSFQGTFTDTQYFGPGTRLTVL.

CDR3 DNA sequence: TGTGCCAGCAGTGAAAGGTTGGGCAGGGGGATAGGCAATGAGCAGTTCTTC. Amino acids: CASSERLGRGIGNEQFF. The chain employs TRBV6-1 and TRBJ2-1, with 7 bases identical to TRBD1. The CDR3 runs 17 residues. Germline V gene sequence: CDR1 MNHNS, CDR2 SASEGT. V was clipped by 2 bases and J by 6 bases; unmatched bases: 13.